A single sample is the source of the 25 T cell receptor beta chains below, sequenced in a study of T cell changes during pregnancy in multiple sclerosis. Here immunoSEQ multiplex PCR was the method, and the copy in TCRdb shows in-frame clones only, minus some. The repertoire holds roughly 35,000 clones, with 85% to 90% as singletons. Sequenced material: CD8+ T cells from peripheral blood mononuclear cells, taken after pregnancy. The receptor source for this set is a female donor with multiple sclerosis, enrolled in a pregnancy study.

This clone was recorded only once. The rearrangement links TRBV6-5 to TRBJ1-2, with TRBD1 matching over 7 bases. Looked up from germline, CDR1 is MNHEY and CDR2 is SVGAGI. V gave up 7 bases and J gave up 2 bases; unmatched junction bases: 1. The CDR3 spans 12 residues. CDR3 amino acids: CASMTGNYGYTF. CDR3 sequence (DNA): TGTGCCAGCATGACAGGGAACTATGGCTACACCTTC.

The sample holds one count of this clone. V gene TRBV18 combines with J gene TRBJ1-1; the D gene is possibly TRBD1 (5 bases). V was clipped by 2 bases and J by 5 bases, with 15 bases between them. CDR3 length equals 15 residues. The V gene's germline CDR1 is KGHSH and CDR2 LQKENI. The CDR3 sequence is CASSPAAGLRTEAFF. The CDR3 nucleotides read TGTGCCAGCTCACCAGCGGCAGGGTTGAGGACTGAAGCTTTCTTT.

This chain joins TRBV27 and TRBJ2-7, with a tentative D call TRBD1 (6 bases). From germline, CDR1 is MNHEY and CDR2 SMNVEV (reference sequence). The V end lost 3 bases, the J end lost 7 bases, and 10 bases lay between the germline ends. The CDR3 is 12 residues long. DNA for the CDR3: TGTGCCAGCAGTTTTCAGGGGACGGAGCAGTACTTC. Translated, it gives CASSFQGTEQYF.

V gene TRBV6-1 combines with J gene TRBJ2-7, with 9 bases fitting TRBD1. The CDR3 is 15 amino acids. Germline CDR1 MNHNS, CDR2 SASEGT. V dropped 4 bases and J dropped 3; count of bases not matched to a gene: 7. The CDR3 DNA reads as TGTGCCAGCAGTGTCACAGGGGGCGGATTCTACGAGCAGTACTTC. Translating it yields CASSVTGGGFYEQYF.

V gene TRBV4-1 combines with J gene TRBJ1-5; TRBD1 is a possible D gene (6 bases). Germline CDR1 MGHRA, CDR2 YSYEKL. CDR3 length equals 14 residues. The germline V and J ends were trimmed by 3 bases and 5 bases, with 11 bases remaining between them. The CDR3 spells CASSQVQGYQPQHF. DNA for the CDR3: TGCGCCAGCAGCCAGGTACAGGGTTATCAGCCCCAGCATTTT.

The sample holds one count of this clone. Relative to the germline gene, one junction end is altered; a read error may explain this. CDR3 in amino acids: CASSLGGATGELFF. The CDR3 bases are TGTGCTAGCAGCTTGGGGGGGGCCACCGGGGAGCTGTTTTTT. The genes are TRBV7-7 and TRBJ2-2, with D possibly matching TRBD2 (7 bases). The germline CDR1 and CDR2 sequences are SSHAT and FNYEAQ (reference sequence). CDR3 length: 14 residues.

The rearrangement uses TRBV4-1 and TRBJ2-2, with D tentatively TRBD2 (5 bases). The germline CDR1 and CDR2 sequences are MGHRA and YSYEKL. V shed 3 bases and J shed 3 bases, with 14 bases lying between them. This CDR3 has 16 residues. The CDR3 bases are TGCGCCAGCAGCCAGAACGAGGGCGCAGACACCGGGGAGCTGTTTTTT. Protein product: CASSQNEGADTGELFF.

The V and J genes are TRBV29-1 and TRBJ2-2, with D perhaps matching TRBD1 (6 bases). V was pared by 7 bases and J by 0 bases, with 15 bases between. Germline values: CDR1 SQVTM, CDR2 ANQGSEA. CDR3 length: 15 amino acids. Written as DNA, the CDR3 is TGCAGCGCCCGAACAGGGTCTTCGAACACCGGGGAGCTGTTTTTT. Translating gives CSARTGSSNTGELFF.

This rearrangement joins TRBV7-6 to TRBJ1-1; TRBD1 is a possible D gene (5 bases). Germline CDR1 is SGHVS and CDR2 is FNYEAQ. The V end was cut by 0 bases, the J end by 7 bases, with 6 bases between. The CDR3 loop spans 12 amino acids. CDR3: CASSLAQGEAFF. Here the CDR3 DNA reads TGTGCCAGCAGCTTAGCGCAGGGTGAAGCTTTCTTT.

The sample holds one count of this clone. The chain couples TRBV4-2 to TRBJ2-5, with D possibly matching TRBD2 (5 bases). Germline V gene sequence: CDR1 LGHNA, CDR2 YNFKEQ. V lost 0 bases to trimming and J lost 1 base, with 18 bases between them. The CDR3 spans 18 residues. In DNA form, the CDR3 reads TGTGCCAGCAGCCAAGAAGAAACATCGTTCGGGGTCCAAGAGACCCAGTACTTC. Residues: CASSQEETSFGVQETQYF.

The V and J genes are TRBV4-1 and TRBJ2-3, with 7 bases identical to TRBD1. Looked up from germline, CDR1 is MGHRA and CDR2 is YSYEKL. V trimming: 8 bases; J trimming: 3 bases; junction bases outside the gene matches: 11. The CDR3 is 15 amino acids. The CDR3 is CASAGTERGTDTQYF. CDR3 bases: TGCGCCAGCGCCGGGACAGAAAGGGGGACAGATACGCAGTATTTT.

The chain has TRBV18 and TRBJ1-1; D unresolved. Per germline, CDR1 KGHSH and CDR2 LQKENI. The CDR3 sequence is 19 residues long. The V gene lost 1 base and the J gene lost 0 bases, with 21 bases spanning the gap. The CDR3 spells CASSPRAAVQDLMNTEAFF. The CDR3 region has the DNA TGTGCCAGCTCACCACGAGCGGCGGTCCAGGACCTCATGAACACTGAAGCTTTCTTT.

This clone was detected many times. The CDR3 protein is CASSDGAGGTNIQYF. The CDR3 region has the DNA TGTGCCAGCAGTGACGGGGCGGGAGGGACGAACATTCAGTACTTC. The chain joins TRBV6-1 to TRBJ2-4; 9 nucleotides match TRBD2. The CDR3 sequence is 15 residues long. V shed 3 bases and J 7 bases; nucleotides not matched to a gene: 7. Germline CDR1 is MNHNS and CDR2 is SASEGT.

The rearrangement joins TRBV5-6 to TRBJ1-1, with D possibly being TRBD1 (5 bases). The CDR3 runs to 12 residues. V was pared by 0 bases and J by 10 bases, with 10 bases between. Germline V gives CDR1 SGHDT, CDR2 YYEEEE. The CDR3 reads CASSLGGGLAFF. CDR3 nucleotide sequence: TGTGCCAGCAGCTTGGGGGGGGGATTAGCTTTCTTT. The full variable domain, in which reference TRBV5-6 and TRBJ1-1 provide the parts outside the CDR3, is DAGVTQSPTHLIKTRGQQVTLRCSPKSGHDTVSWYQQALGQGPQFIFQYYEEEERQRGNFPDRFSGHQFPNYSSELNVNALLLGDSALYLCASSLGGGLAFFGQGTRLTVV.

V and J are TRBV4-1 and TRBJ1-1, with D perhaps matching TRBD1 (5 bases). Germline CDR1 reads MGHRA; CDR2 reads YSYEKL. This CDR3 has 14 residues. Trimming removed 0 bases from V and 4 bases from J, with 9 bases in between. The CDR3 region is CASSQDGGGTEAFF. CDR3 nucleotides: TGCGCCAGCAGCCAAGACGGGGGGGGCACTGAAGCTTTCTTT.

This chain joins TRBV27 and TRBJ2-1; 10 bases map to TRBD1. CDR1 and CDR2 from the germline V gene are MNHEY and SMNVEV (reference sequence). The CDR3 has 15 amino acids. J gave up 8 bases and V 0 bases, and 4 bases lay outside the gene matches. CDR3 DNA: TGTGCCAGCAGTTTATCGGGACAGGGGAGCGATGAGCAGTTCTTC. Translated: CASSLSGQGSDEQFF.

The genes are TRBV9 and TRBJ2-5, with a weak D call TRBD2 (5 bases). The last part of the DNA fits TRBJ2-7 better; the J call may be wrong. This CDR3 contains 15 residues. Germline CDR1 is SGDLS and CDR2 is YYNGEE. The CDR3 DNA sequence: TGTGCCAGCAGCGTAGACCAGACTACCCCTTACGAGCAGTACTTC. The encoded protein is CASSVDQTTPYEQYF.

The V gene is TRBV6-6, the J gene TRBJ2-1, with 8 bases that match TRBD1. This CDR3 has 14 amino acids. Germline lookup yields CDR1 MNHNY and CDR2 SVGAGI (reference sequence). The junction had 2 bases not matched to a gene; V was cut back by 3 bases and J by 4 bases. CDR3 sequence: CASSYQGAYNEQFF. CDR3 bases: TGTGCCAGCAGTTATCAGGGGGCTTACAATGAGCAGTTCTTC.

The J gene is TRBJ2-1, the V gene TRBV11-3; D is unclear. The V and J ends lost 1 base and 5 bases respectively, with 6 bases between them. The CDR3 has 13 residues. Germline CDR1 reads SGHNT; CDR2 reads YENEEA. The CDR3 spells CASSLGQNNEQFF. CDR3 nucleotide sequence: TGTGCCAGCAGCTTAGGACAAAACAATGAGCAGTTCTTC.

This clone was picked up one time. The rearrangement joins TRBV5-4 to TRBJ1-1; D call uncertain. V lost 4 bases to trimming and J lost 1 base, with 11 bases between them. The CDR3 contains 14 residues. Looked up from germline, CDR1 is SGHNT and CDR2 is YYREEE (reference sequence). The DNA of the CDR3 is TGTGCCAGCAGCCCGGAAACAGAGAACACTGAAGCTTTCTTT. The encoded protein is CASSPETENTEAFF. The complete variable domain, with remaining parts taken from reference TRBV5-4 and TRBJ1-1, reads ETGVTQSPTHLIKTRGQQVTLRCSSQSGHNTVSWYQQALGQGPQFIFQYYREEENGRGNFPPRFSGLQFPNYSSELNVNALELDDSALYLCASSPETENTEAFFGQGTRLTVV.

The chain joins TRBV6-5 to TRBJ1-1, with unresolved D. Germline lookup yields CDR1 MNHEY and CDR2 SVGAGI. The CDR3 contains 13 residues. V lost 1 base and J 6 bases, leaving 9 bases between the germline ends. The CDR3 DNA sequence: TGTGCCAGCAGTTACTTTCGGGTCGCTGAAGCTTTCTTT. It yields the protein CASSYFRVAEAFF.

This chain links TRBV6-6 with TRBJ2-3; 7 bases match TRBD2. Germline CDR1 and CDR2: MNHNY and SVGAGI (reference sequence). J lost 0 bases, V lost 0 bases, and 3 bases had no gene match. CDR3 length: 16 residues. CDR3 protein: CASSYSRAGSTDTQYF. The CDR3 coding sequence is TGTGCCAGCAGTTACTCGAGAGCGGGGAGCACAGATACGCAGTATTTT.

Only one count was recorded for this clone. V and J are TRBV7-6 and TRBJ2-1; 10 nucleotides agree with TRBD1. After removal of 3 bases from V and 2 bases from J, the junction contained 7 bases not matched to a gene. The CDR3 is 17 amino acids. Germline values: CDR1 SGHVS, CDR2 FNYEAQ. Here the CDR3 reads CASSFESGTGAYNEQFF. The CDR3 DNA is TGTGCCAGCAGCTTCGAATCCGGGACAGGGGCCTACAATGAGCAGTTCTTC.

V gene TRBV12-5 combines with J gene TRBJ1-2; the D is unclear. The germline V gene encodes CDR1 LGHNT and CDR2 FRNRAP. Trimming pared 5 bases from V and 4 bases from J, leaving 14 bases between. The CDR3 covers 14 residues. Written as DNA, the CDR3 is TGTGCTAGTGGTCCGGCGGAGGGCCCCTATGGCTACACCTTC. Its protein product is CASGPAEGPYGYTF. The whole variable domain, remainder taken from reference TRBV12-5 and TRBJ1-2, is DARVTQTPRHKVTEMGQEVTMRCQPILGHNTVFWYRQTMMQGLELLAYFRNRAPLDDSGMPKDRFSAEMPDATLATLKIQPSEPRDSAVYFCASGPAEGPYGYTFGSGTRLTVV.

The CDR3 DNA is TGTGCCACCAGCAGAGGGCGGGGGGGCGAATCAGATACGCAGTATTTT. As protein: CATSRGRGGESDTQYF. This rearrangement joins TRBV15 to TRBJ2-3; 9 bases are shared with TRBD2. The V gene's germline CDR1 is LNHNV and CDR2 YYDKDF (reference sequence). The CDR3 is made up of 16 amino acids. V lost 1 base and J lost 4; bases outside the gene matches: 6.